This entry is about one T cell receptor (beta chain). Its antigen is currently unknown. This sample is drawn from a study of long-term antiretroviral therapy in people with HIV. Study conclusions and caveats: Clonal populations expanded prior to ART predominated within the repertoire at all time points. Repertoires looked antigen-experienced, with only a slight naive shift after ART.

The assay used was immunoSEQ (version v3.0), run at survey level. Clones were sequenced by immunoSEQ multiplex PCR, and TCRdb holds only the in-frame ones, with some missing. The sample comprises 16,000 or so clones, more than 60% of which are singletons, and roughly 15% rests with the top ten. Germline assignment: CDR1 KGHSH and CDR2 LQKENI. This CDR3 is built from 14 residues. The V segment lost 5 bases and the J segment 5 bases; nucleotides outside the gene matches: 6. Material: unsorted PBMCs, obtained around 2.1 years before starting antiretroviral therapy. The rearrangement uses TRBV18 and TRBJ1-2; 9 bases match TRBD1. This TCR was sampled from a man aged 30 to 39 with HIV. The CDR3 DNA reads as TGTGCCAGCTCAGACCGGACAGGGGAGTATGGCTACACCTTC. It is translated as CASSDRTGEYGYTF.